This T cell receptor (beta chain) was identified in a study of post-analysis software for immune sequencing data. Comments on this clonotype: Its antigen remains unidentified.

The CDR3 totals 12 residues. V was shortened by 4 bases and J by 4 bases, with 8 bases between the two germline ends. Germline-derived CDR1 and CDR2 are SEHNR and FQNEAQ (reference sequence). cDNA libraries of TCR beta carried unique molecular identifiers. Each sample of roughly 0.9 to 11 million input T cells yielded roughly 500,000 cDNA molecules, so each molecule approximated one T cell. Via MiXCR, TCRdb re-called the PCR reads, giving one row per CDR3 protein. This sample yields 650,000 to 850,000 distinct CDR3 sequences, of which approximately 57% are seen a single time; approximately 4.3% belongs to the top ten. General study points: Compared against controls, patients with multiple sclerosis displayed significantly lower normalized Chao1 diversity. Comparison of patients with controls showed 5 or 6 TRBV segments more frequent in patients, TRBV5-6, TRBV5-1 and TRBV20-1 among them. Samples sharing a preparation batch grouped tightly together when assessed by F measure.

This receptor was taken from a girl between 10 and 17 years old with multiple sclerosis. The sequencing input was blood. This chain connects TRBV7-9 to TRBJ2-7; D remains unclear. The CDR3 nucleotides read TGTGCCAGCAGCTCTTACCCGTACGAGCAGTACTTC. Translated: CASSSYPYEQYF.